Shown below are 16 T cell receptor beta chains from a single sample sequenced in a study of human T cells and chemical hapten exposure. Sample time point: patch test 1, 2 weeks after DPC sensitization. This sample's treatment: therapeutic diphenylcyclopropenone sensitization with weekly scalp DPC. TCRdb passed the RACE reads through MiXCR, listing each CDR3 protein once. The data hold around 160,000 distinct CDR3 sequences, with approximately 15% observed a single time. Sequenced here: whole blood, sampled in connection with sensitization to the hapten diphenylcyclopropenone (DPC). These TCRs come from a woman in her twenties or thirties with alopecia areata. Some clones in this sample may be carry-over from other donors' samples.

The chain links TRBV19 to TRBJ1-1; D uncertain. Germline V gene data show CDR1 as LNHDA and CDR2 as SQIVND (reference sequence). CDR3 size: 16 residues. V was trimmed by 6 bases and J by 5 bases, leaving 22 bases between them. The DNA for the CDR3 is TGTGCCAGTAGCACCCCGACGGGAAAAGGATGGACTGAAGCTTTCTTT. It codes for CASSTPTGKGWTEAFF.

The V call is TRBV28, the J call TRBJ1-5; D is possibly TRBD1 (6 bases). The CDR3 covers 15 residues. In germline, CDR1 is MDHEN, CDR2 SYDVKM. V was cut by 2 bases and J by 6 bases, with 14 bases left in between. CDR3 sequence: CASSLVGRGFQPQHF. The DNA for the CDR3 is TGTGCCAGCAGTTTAGTCGGCAGGGGATTTCAGCCCCAGCATTTT.

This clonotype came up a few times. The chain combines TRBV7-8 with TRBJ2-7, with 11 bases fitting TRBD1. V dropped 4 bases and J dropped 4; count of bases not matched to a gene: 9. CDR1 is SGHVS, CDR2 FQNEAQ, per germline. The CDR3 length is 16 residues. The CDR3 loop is CASSSLGTGGAYEQYF. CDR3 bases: TGTGCCAGCAGCTCCCTTGGGACAGGGGGAGCGTACGAGCAGTACTTC.

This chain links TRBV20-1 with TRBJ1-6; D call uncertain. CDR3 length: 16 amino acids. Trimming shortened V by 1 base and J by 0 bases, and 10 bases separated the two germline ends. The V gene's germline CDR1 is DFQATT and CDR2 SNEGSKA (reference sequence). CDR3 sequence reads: CSARAGAGSYNSPLHF. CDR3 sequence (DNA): TGCAGTGCTAGAGCCGGAGCGGGCTCCTATAATTCACCCCTCCACTTT.

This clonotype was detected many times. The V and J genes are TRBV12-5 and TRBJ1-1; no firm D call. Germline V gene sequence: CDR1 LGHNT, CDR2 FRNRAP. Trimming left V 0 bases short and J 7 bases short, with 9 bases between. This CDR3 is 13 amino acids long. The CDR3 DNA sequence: TGTGCTAGTGGTTTGGTACGGGCGGGTGAAGCTTTCTTT. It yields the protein CASGLVRAGEAFF. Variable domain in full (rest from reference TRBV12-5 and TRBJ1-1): DARVTQTPRHKVTEMGQEVTMRCQPILGHNTVFWYRQTMMQGLELLAYFRNRAPLDDSGMPKDRFSAEMPDATLATLKIQPSEPRDSAVYFCASGLVRAGEAFFGQGTRLTVV.

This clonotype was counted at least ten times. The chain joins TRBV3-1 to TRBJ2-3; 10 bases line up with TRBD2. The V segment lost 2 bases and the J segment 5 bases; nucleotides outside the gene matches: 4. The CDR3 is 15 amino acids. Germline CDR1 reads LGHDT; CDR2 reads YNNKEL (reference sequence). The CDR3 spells CASSQPSGSLDTQYF. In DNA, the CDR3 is TGTGCCAGCAGCCAACCTAGCGGGAGTCTAGATACGCAGTATTTT.

The chain's CDR3 is CASSLEDIRGVYEQYF. For the CDR3, the DNA is TGTGCCAGCAGCTTAGAGGATATTAGGGGGGTTTACGAGCAGTACTTC. The V gene is TRBV7-2, the J gene TRBJ2-7; D could derive from TRBD1 or TRBD2 (6 bases each). The CDR3 extends over 16 amino acids. CDR1 and CDR2 (germline): SGHTA, FQGNSA. Trimming cost V 1 base and J 4 bases, with 17 bases left between them.

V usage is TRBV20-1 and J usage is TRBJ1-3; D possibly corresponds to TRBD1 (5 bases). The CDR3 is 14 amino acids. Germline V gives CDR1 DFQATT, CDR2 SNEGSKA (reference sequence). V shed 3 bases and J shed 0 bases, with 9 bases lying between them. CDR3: CSARPGTSGNTIYF. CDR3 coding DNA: TGCAGTGCTAGGCCAGGGACCTCTGGAAACACCATATATTTT.

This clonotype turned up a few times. The CDR3 nucleotides read TGTGCCTGGAGGACAGGGGGGTCGGATACGCAGTATTTT. Translated: CAWRTGGSDTQYF. The genes are TRBV30 and TRBJ2-3; 9 nucleotides agree with TRBD1. V gave up 3 bases and J gave up 6 bases; unmatched junction bases: 4. The CDR3 totals 13 residues. Germline V CDR1 and CDR2: GTSNPN, SVGIG (reference sequence).

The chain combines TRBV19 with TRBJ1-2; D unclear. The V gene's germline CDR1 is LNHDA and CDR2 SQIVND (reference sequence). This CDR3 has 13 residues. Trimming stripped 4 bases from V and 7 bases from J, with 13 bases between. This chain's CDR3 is CASSTRVVVGYTF. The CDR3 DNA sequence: TGTGCCAGTAGTACGCGCGTCGTAGTTGGCTACACCTTC.

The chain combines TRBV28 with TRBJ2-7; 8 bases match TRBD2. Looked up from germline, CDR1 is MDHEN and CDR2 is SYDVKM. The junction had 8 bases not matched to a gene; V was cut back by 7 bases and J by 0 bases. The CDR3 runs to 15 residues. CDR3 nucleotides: TGTGCCAGCACCCGCGGGGGGCGGGACTCCTACGAGCAGTACTTC. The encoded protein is CASTRGGRDSYEQYF.

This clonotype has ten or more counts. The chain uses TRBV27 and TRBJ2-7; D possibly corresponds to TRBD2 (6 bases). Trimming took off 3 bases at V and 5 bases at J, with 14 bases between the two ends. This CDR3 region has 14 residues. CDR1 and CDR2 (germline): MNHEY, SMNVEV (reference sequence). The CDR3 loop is CASSFLATGDEQYF. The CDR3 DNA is TGTGCCAGCAGTTTTCTGGCCACGGGAGACGAGCAGTACTTC.

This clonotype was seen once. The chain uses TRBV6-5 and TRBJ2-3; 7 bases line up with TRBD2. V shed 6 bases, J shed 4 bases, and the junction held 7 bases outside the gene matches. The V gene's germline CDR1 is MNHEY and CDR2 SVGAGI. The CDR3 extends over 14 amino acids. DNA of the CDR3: TGTGCCAGCAGCCGCGGACTAGGGCCAGATACGCAGTATTTT. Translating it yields CASSRGLGPDTQYF.

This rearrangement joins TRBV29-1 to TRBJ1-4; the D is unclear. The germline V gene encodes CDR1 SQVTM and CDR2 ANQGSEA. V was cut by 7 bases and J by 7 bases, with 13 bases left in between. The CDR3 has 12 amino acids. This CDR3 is CSGGSPGEKLFF. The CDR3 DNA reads TGCAGCGGTGGGTCCCCCGGTGAAAAACTGTTTTTT.

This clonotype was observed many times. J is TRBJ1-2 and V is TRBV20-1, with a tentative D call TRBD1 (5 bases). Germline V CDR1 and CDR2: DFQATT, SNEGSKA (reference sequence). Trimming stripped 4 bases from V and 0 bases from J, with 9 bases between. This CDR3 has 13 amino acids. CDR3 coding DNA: TGCAGTGCTATAGGGACCACTAACTATGGCTACACCTTC. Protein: CSAIGTTNYGYTF.

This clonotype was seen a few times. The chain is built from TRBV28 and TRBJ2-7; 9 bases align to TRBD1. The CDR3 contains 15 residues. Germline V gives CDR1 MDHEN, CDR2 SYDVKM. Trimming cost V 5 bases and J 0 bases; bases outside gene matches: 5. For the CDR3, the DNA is TGTGCCAGCAGTCCCGGACAGGGGTACTCCTACGAGCAGTACTTC. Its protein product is CASSPGQGYSYEQYF.